These 22 T cell receptor beta chains were all obtained from the same sample, sequenced in a study of tumor and adjacent non-tumor tissue in lung cancer (dated by TCRdb to about 2018). The protocol used for the library was multiplex PCR. The reads were generated on an Illumina HiSeq 2500. Following protocols modified from ARM-PCR, the researchers constructed TCRbeta libraries through three rounds of nested PCR with primers (Table S4). Clones were called with MiXCR by TCRdb after fastp trimmed the public reads at Q25, and only in-frame beta chains were retained. Records with the same CDR3 protein are collapsed into one entry carrying the most frequent genes and DNA. The sample profile shows around 80,000 distinct CDR3 sequences; less than 85% of them were found once. About two fifths of the sample comes from the top ten. RNA was extracted from bulk unsorted tissue and checked for quality with a NanoDrop ND-1000 and an Agilent 2100. The normal lung samples consisted of distant non-tumor tissue collected more than 3 cm from the tumor edge.

Sequenced: distant non-tumor lung tissue. Receptors were obtained from a man between 65 and 80 years old with non-small cell lung cancer.

This clonotype was observed a single time. One end of the junction fails to match germline, which may point to a read error. This chain links TRBV7-9 with TRBJ1-6; D gene uncertain. Germline V gene data show CDR1 as SEHNR and CDR2 as FQNEAQ (reference sequence). The length of the CDR3 is 12 residues. CDR3 nucleotides: TGTGCTAGCAGCAACTGGTGTTCACCCCTCCACTTT. Translating gives CASSNWCSPLHF.

About this clonotype: Compared with germline, one end of the junction differs, possibly owing to a read error. This chain connects TRBV4-3 to TRBJ2-1; D could derive from TRBD1 or TRBD2 (6 bases each). Germline lookup yields CDR1 LGHNA and CDR2 YSLEER. The length of the CDR3 is 16 residues. The DNA for the CDR3 is TGCGCCAGCAGCCAAGGTCCCGGGGGCCAAAACAATGAGCAGTCCTTC. This codes for CASSQGPGGQNNEQSF.

For this clonotype: Because it lacks the conserved phenylalanine or tryptophan at the end, this CDR3 is likely a read error. No DNA is shown, since the ends of the CDR3 on it are uncertain; the CDR3 is the one TCRdb lists. The J gene is TRBJ2-2, the V gene TRBV10-3. CDR1 is ENHRY and CDR2 is SYGVKD in the germline V gene. The length of the CDR3 is 15 amino acids, counting both ends. CDR3 amino acids: CAISESSGSAGERFY.

The rearrangement uses TRBV9 and TRBJ1-1; D possibly corresponds to TRBD1 (6 bases). CDR3 length: 14 residues. The germline CDR1 and CDR2 sequences are SGDLS and YYNGEE. Between the trimmed V and J ends, which lost 5 bases and 5 bases, there was a span of 16 bases. The CDR3 here is CASRGGGAGTEAFF. The CDR3 region has the DNA TGTGCCAGCAGGGGAGGGGGGGCCGGTACTGAAGCTTTCTTT.

Turning to this clonotype: The junction departs from the called germline gene at one end, perhaps through a read error. CDR3 sequence reads: CIVGDWVGGKQFF. CDR3 nucleotides: TGCATCGTTGGAGATTGGGTAGGGGGTAAGCAGTTCTTC. The chain has TRBV29-1 and TRBJ2-1, with D possibly TRBD1 on 6 matching bases. Germline-derived CDR1 and CDR2 are SQVTM and ANQGSEA. This CDR3 region has 13 residues.

The chain is built from TRBV11-3 and TRBJ1-1, with 7 bases matching TRBD1. Germline CDR1 is SGHNT and CDR2 is YENEEA. Trimming took 7 bases from V and 0 from J; bases not matched to a gene: 11. The CDR3 spans 16 residues. CDR3 loop: CASIFRDRTLNTEAFF. CDR3 DNA sequence: TGTGCCAGCATATTTCGGGACAGAACTCTGAACACTGAAGCTTTCTTT.

This chain links TRBV10-3 with TRBJ1-2; D gene unclear. The germline gives CDR1 ENHRY, CDR2 SYGVKD. The CDR3 loop spans 11 amino acids. Trimming removed 11 bases from V and 4 bases from J, with 11 bases in between. The DNA of the CDR3 is TGTGCCGTCACGCAGACCTATGGCTACACCTTC. Its protein product is CAVTQTYGYTF.

Worth noting for this clonotype: A much larger clonotype is one base distant, so this may be a read error. The CDR3 region is CVSSFNGASTNEKLFF. DNA of the CDR3: TGTGTCAGCAGTTTTAACGGAGCCTCAACTAATGAAAAACTGTTTTTT. V and J are TRBV12-3 or TRBV12-4 and TRBJ1-4; D unresolved. The CDR3 length is 16 residues.

This clonotype has at least ten counts. V usage is TRBV20-1 and J usage is TRBJ2-7; D is undetermined. The ends were cut back, 5 bases at V and 0 bases at J, with 11 bases in the middle. Germline lookup yields CDR1 DFQATT and CDR2 SNEGSKA (reference sequence). This CDR3 is 13 amino acids long. CDR3 coding DNA: TGCAGTGCTCTGGACCCCTTCTCCTACGAGCAGTACTTC. Its protein is CSALDPFSYEQYF.

A note on this clonotype: A much larger clone differs from this one at a single base, so this may be a read error. This chain links TRBV12-3 or TRBV12-4 with TRBJ2-5; D uncertain. The CDR3 runs 13 residues. Trimming took off 8 bases at V and 1 base at J, with 11 bases between the two ends. The DNA of the CDR3 is TGTGCCAGCGAGGAGTTAACCCAAGAGACCCAGTACTTC. It encodes CASEELTQETQYF.

Remarks on this clonotype: Relative to the germline gene, one junction end is altered; a read error may explain this. The V gene is TRBV6-2 or TRBV6-3, the J gene TRBJ1-1; D gene unclear. Germline V gene lookup returns CDR1 MNHEY and CDR2 SVGEGT. This CDR3 contains 15 residues. CDR3 DNA: TGTACCAGTCGACCTTTTGTGGAACAAAGAAGAGAAGCTTTCTTT. The encoded protein is CTSRPFVEQRREAFF.

The chain links TRBV4-1 to TRBJ2-7, with TRBD2 matching 8 bases. This CDR3 region has 16 residues. The germline V gene encodes CDR1 MGHRA and CDR2 YSYEKL. The J segment lost 8 bases and the V segment lost 4 bases, leaving 16 bases of the junction unmatched. The CDR3 reads CASSRTLAVGGDKQYF. CDR3 nucleotide sequence: TGCGCCAGCAGCCGGACACTAGCGGTAGGGGGGGACAAGCAGTACTTC.

As to this clonotype: Because the CDR3 is missing its conserved closing phenylalanine or tryptophan, this is likely a read error. V and J are TRBV6-2 or TRBV6-3 and TRBJ2-2, with D perhaps TRBD2 (5 bases). This CDR3 is built from 12 residues. Germline V gene lookup returns CDR1 MNHEY and CDR2 SVGEGT. CDR3 in amino acids: CASSTYTGVLFL. The CDR3 DNA sequence: TGTGCCAGCAGTACCTACACCGGGGTGCTGTTTTTG.

As concerns this clonotype: A clone one base away is much larger, so this may be a read error. This chain uses TRBV6-5 with TRBJ1-2; TRBD1 might be the D (5 bases). V lost 9 bases and J lost 1, with 15 bases in between. Germline V gene lookup returns CDR1 MNHEY and CDR2 SVGAGI. The CDR3 consists of 14 residues. CDR3 residues: CARSKRGDNYGYTF. CDR3 nucleotide sequence: TGTGCCAGGTCCAAACGGGGGGATAACTATGGCTACACCTTC.

This clonotype was seen a single time. This rearrangement joins TRBV29-1 to TRBJ2-4; TRBD2 matches at 8 bases. The CDR3 is 13 amino acids. The trim removed 8 bases at V and 9 bases at J, leaving 12 bases unmatched. Looked up from germline, CDR1 is SQVTM and CDR2 is ANQGSEA. The CDR3, as DNA: TGCAGCATTCGCGGGGGGTCTCGAGGCATTCAGTACTTC. This gives the protein CSIRGGSRGIQYF.

This clonotype appeared once. A read error may produce the germline difference seen at one junction end. The chain uses TRBV5-1 and TRBJ2-7; D possibly corresponds to TRBD2 (6 bases). The germline gives CDR1 SGHRS, CDR2 YFSETQ. The CDR3 loop spans 14 amino acids. The CDR3 loop is CASSFITGPGEHYF. The CDR3, as DNA: TGCGCCAGCAGCTTCATAACGGGACCGGGGGAGCATTACTTC.

With respect to this clonotype: Germline is not matched at one junction end, which may reflect a read error. The rearrangement joins TRBV4-3 to TRBJ2-3, with 10 nucleotides matching TRBD2. The V gene's germline CDR1 is LGHNA and CDR2 YSLEER. CDR3 length: 17 residues. Written as DNA, the CDR3 is TGCGCCAGCGGCCAAGATGGGCCTAGCGGGAGAACAAATACGCAATATTTT. Encoded protein: CASGQDGPSGRTNTQYF.

As concerns this clonotype: At one boundary the junction diverges from the germline segment, which might be a read error. The chain recombines TRBV6-2 or TRBV6-3 with TRBJ2-3; 9 nucleotides align to TRBD2. The germline V gene encodes CDR1 MNHEY and CDR2 SVGEGT. The CDR3 runs to 17 residues. The CDR3 is CASSYLGLAGFTDTQYF. CDR3 bases: TGTGCAAGCAGTTACTTAGGGCTAGCGGGGTTCACAGATACGCAGTATTTT.

Worth noting for this clonotype: At one of its ends the junction is not consistent with the germline gene, which may arise from a read error. V is TRBV11-1 and J is TRBJ2-5; D unresolved. The length of the CDR3 is 13 residues. Germline CDR1 SGHAT, CDR2 FQDESV (reference sequence). This CDR3 reads CTSASGVSETQYF. The CDR3 nucleotides are TGTACCAGTGCGTCAGGTGTTTCGGAGACCCAGTACTTC.

This clonotype was observed a single time. Given a much more abundant clone one base away, this may be a read error. The chain recombines TRBV5-4 with TRBJ2-7; possibly TRBD1 for D (6 bases). The germline V gene encodes CDR1 SGHNT and CDR2 YYREEE (reference sequence). CDR3 length equals 15 residues. CDR3 loop: CVSSLGALAPNEQYF. CDR3 DNA: TGTGTCAGCAGCTTGGGGGCGCTAGCTCCTAACGAGCAGTACTTC. The whole variable domain, remainder taken from reference TRBV5-4 and TRBJ2-7, is ETGVTQSPTHLIKTRGQQVTLRCSSQSGHNTVSWYQQALGQGPQFIFQYYREEENGRGNFPPRFSGLQFPNYSSELNVNALELDDSALYLCVSSLGALAPNEQYFGPGTRLTVT.

A note on this clonotype: This may arise from a read error, as a much more abundant clone is one base away. The V and J genes are TRBV7-8 and TRBJ2-1, with 15 bases matching TRBD2. Germline CDR1 is SGHVS and CDR2 is FQNEAQ. This CDR3 contains 19 residues. CDR3 DNA sequence: TGTACCAGCAGCTTACCCCCGGGACTAGCGGGAGGAGGGTACAATGAGCAGTTCTTC. It codes for CTSSLPPGLAGGGYNEQFF.

Of note for this clonotype: At one end the junction does not follow the germline gene, possibly because of a read error. V usage is TRBV11-2 and J usage is TRBJ1-6; weak D call: TRBD1 (5 bases). Germline V gene data show CDR1 as SGHAT and CDR2 as FQNNGV. This CDR3 contains 18 residues. The CDR3 nucleotides are TGTGCCAGCAGCTCCAGGGCCGGGGGTTTGTCCTATAATTCACTCCTCCACTTT. It is translated as CASSSRAGGLSYNSLLHF.